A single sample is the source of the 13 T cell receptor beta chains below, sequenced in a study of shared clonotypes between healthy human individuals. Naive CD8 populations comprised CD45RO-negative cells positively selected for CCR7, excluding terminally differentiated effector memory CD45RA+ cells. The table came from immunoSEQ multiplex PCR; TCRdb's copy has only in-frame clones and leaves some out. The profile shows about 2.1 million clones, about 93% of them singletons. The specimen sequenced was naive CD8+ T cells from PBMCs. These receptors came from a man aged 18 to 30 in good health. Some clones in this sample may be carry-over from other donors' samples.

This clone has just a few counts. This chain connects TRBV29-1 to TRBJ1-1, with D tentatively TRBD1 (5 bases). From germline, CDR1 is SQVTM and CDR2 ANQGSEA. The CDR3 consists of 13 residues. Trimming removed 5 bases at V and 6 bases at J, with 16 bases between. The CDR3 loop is CSVLGGKFAEAFF. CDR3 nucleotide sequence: TGCAGCGTTTTGGGGGGGAAGTTCGCTGAAGCTTTCTTT.

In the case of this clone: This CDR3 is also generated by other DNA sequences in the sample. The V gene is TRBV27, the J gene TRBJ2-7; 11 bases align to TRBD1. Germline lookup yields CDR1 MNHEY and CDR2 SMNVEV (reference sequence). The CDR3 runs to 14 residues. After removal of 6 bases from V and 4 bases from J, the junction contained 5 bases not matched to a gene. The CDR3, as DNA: TGTGCCAGCAGCCCGGACAGGGGGCCGTACGAGCAGTACTTC. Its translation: CASSPDRGPYEQYF.

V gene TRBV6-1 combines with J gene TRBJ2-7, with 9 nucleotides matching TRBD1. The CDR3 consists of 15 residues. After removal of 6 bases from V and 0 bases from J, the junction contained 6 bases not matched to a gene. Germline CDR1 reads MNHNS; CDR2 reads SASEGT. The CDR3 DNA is TGTGCCAGCAGCCAGGGACAGGGCAGCTCCTACGAGCAGTACTTC. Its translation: CASSQGQGSSYEQYF.

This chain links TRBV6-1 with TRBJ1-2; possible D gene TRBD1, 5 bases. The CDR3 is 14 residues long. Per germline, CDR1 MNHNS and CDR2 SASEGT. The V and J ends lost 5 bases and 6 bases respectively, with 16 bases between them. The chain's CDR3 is CASSYLQGLDGYTF. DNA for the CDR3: TGTGCCAGCAGTTATCTCCAGGGACTGGATGGCTACACCTTC.

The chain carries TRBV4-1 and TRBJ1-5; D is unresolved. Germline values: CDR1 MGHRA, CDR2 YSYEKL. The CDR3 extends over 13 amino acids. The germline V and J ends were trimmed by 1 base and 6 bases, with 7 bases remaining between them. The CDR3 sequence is CASSQVVGQPQHF. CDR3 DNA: TGCGCCAGCAGCCAAGTGGTAGGTCAGCCCCAGCATTTT.

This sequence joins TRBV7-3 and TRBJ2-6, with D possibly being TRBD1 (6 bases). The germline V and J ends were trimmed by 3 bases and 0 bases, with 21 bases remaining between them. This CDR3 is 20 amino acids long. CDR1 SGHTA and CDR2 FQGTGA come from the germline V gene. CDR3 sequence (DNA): TGTGCCAGCAGCTTTCTCCGGGACACCGAAAAGAGCTCTGGGGCCAACGTCCTGACTTTC. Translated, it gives CASSFLRDTEKSSGANVLTF.

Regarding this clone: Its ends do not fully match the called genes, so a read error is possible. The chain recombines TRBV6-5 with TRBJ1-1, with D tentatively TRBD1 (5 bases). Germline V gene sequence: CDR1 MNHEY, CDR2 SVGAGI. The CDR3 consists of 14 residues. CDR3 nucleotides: TGTGCCAGCAGTGACTCTCGGGGGGGGGTTGAAGCTTTCTTT. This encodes CASSDSRGGVEAFF.

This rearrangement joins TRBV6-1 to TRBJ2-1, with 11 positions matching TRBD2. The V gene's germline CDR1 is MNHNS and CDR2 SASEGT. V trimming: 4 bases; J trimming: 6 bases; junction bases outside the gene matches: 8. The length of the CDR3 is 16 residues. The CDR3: CASSVWTSGRSNEQFF. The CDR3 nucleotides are TGTGCCAGCAGTGTATGGACTAGCGGGCGATCCAATGAGCAGTTCTTC.

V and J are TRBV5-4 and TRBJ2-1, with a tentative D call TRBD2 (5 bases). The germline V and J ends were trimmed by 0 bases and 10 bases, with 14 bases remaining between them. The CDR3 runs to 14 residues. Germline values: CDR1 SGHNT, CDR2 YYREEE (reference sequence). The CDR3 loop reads CASSLARTRSEQFF. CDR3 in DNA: TGTGCCAGCAGCTTGGCCCGGACTCGCTCGGAGCAGTTCTTC.

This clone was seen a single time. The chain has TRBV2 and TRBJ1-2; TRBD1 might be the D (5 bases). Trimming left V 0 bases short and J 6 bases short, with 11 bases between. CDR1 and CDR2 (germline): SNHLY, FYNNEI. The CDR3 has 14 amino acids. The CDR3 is CASSEAGSGNGYTF. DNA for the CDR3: TGTGCCAGCAGTGAAGCGGGGTCAGGGAATGGCTACACCTTC.

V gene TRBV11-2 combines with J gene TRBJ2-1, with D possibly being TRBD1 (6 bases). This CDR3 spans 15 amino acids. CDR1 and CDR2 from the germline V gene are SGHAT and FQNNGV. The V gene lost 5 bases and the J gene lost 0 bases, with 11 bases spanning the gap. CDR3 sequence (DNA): TGTGCCAGCAGCCCTGCCAGGGGCTCCTACAATGAGCAGTTCTTC. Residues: CASSPARGSYNEQFF.

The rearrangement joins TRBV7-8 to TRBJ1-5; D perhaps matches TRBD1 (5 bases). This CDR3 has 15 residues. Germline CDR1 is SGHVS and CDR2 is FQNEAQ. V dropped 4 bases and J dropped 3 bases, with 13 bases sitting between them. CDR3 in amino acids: CASSSRQGTNQPQHF. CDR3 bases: TGTGCCAGCAGCTCACGGCAGGGTACCAATCAGCCCCAGCATTTT.

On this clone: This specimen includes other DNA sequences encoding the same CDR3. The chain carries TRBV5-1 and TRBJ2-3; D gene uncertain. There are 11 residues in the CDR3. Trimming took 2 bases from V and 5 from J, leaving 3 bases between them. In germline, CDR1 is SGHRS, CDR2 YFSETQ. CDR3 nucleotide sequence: TGCGCCAGCAGCTTTGGAGATACGCAGTATTTT. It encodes CASSFGDTQYF.